This T cell receptor beta chain came from a study of blood T cell repertoires in COVID-19. With 0 bases removed from V and 10 bases from J, the gap between germline ends came to 17 bases. The length of the CDR3 is 15 residues. Germline V gene sequence: CDR1 SGDLS, CDR2 YYNGEE. As originally analysed: It was from reference gene primer amplification that nucleated cell counts were estimated. Method: immunoSEQ multiplex PCR; TCRdb's copy keeps in-frame clones and lacks some. Clone size and the V and J calls come from that table; the DNA yielded D and trimming. Here the sample spans 490,000 or so clones, around nine tenths being singletons.

The sequencing input was PBMCs or T cells enriched from blood (not recorded which). This TCR was sampled from a woman aged 35 to 49 who had recovered from COVID-19. This chain joins TRBV9 and TRBJ2-1; D unresolved. CDR3 sequence (DNA): TGTGCCAGCAGCGTAGGATCCGGGTATGAAAAAGAGCAGTTCTTC. Translation: CASSVGSGYEKEQFF.